Detailed here is one T cell receptor beta chain. The antigen is not known. The sample originates from a study of graft-versus-host responses after intestinal transplantation. Study summary: All recipients were transplanted with multivisceral, liver-intestinal, or isolated intestinal grafts. Induction with anti-thymocyte globulin, then tacrolimus and steroids for roughly three years, was given to all recipients. Study-level results: Individuals carrying graft-donor T cell macrochimerism showed high graft-versus-host to host-versus-graft clonal ratios in allografts. Marrow from the recipient contained GvH clones, some of which had appeared first in ileum or blood.

Produced via immunoSEQ multiplex PCR; TCRdb's table is partial and in-frame only. Here the sample spans about 93,000 clones, 85% to 95% being singletons. This receptor was identified in a human donor who received an intestinal transplant. The specimen comprised unstimulated CD8+ T cells sorted from spleen or lymph node cells, sampled before intestinal transplant.

CDR3 residues: CASSPRGGSTEAFF. The CDR3 DNA sequence: TGTGCCAGCAGCCCACGGGGGGGGAGCACTGAAGCTTTCTTT. V usage is TRBV7-6 and J usage is TRBJ1-1; D is possibly TRBD1 (5 bases). The V end was cut by 5 bases, the J end by 4 bases, with 14 bases between. CDR1 and CDR2 from the germline V gene are SGHVS and FNYEAQ. This CDR3 comprises 14 residues.